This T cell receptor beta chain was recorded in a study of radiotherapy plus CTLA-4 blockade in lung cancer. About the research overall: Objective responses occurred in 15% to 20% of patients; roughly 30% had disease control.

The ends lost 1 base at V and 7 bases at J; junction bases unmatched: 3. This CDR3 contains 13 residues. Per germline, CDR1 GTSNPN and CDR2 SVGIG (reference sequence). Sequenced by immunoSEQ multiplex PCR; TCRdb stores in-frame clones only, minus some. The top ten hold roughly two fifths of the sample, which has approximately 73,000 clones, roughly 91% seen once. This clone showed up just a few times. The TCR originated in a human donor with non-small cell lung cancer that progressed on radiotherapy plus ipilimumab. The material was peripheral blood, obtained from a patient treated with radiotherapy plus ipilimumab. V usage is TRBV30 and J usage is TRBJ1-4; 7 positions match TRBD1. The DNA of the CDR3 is TGTGCCTGGAGTGGCACAGGGGTTGAAAAACTGTTTTTT. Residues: CAWSGTGVEKLFF.